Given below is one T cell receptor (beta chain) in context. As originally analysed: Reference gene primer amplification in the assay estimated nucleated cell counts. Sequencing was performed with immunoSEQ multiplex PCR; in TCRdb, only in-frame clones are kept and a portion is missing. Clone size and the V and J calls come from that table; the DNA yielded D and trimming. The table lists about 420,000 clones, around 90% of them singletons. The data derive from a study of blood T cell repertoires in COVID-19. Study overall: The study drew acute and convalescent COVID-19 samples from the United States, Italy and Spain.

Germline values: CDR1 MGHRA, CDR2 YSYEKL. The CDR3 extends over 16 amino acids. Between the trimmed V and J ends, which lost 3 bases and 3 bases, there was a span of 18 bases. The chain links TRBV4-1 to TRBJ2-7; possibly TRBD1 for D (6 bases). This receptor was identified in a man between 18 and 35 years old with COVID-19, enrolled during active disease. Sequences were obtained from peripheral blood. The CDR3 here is CASSQMGLGAGYEQYF. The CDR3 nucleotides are TGCGCCAGCAGCCAGATGGGTTTGGGGGCTGGCTACGAGCAGTACTTC.